The rows below give T cell receptor beta chains drawn from one sample of a study of identical twins. One entry per CDR3 protein, called by TCRdb with MiXCR from the 5' RACE reads. This table has approximately 600,000 distinct CDR3 sequences, just under 10% appearing once. These same records also appear under a second study, on yellow fever vaccine responses in identical twins.

Material: PBMCs. All receptors come from a woman aged 18-29 years in good health. Both conserved end residues are part of each CDR3. The D gene is left open where the match is weak.

J: TRBJ2-1; V: TRBV29-1; D: TRBD2; CDR3: CSVDGLAGGPELHEQFF
J: TRBJ2-3; V: TRBV14; D: .; CDR3: CASSQERASAREDTQYF
J: TRBJ2-1; V: TRBV5-1; D: .; CDR3: CASSLPGAEQFF
J: TRBJ2-1; V: TRBV5-1; D: TRBD1; CDR3: CASSLFDRGRNFYNEQFF
J: TRBJ2-1; V: TRBV12-3/TRBV12-4; D: .; CDR3: CASSWGDYNEQFF
J: TRBJ2-2; V: TRBV7-9; D: TRBD2; CDR3: CASSLARGASTGELFF
J: TRBJ2-2; V: TRBV6-1; D: TRBD1; CDR3: CASQPGQGAIGTGELFF
J: TRBJ2-3; V: TRBV2; D: .; CDR3: CASRFTVTDTQYF
J: TRBJ2-7; V: TRBV5-1; D: .; CDR3: CASSRRDGAYEQYF
J: TRBJ2-7; V: TRBV2; D: .; CDR3: CASSGEDVGAYEQYF
J: TRBJ1-4; V: TRBV6-5; D: .; CDR3: CASSYGRQENEKLFF
J: TRBJ2-1; V: TRBV4-3; D: .; CDR3: CASSQDGSPDEQFF
J: TRBJ2-4; V: TRBV6-2/TRBV6-3; D: .; CDR3: CASSYTEASKNIQYF
J: TRBJ2-1; V: TRBV27; D: .; CDR3: CASSLERGFNEQFF
J: TRBJ2-1; V: TRBV11-1; D: TRBD1; CDR3: CASSPDRVNEQFF
J: TRBJ2-5; V: TRBV7-2; D: TRBD2; CDR3: CASSPKGTSGRRVTQYF
J: TRBJ1-6; V: TRBV11-2; D: .; CDR3: CASSLARGAGNSPLHF
J: TRBJ2-7; V: TRBV5-1; D: TRBD1; CDR3: CASSPGTGGYYEQYF
J: TRBJ2-5; V: TRBV18; D: TRBD1; CDR3: CASSPRDRAETQYF
J: TRBJ2-7; V: TRBV7-6; D: TRBD2; CDR3: CASSAGGGGYEQYF
J: TRBJ1-1; V: TRBV12-3/TRBV12-4; D: .; CDR3: CASSETGVYTEAFF
J: TRBJ2-6; V: TRBV14; D: .; CDR3: CASSQAQTAGANVLTF
J: TRBJ2-1; V: TRBV4-3; D: .; CDR3: CASTRTVGADEQFF
J: TRBJ2-5; V: TRBV2; D: .; CDR3: CASLPGTSYQETQYF
J: TRBJ2-3; V: TRBV5-1; D: .; CDR3: CASSREGVTDTQYF
J: TRBJ2-2; V: TRBV9; D: .; CDR3: CASSVVGGHAGELFF
J: TRBJ1-1; V: TRBV20-1; D: TRBD1; CDR3: CSARNDRGGTEAFF
J: TRBJ2-5; V: TRBV6-1; D: .; CDR3: CASSESGSWGTQYF
J: TRBJ2-5; V: TRBV3-1; D: TRBD2; CDR3: CACSPRVAGGPQETQYF
J: TRBJ2-6; V: TRBV7-9; D: TRBD1; CDR3: CASSSRKGQGESVRTSGANVLTF
J: TRBJ1-5; V: TRBV20-1; D: TRBD1; CDR3: CSAQDRAHQPQHF
J: TRBJ1-5; V: TRBV20-1; D: TRBD1; CDR3: CSAIKTGGSNQPQHF
J: TRBJ2-7; V: TRBV7-2; D: .; CDR3: CASSLDWIEQYF
J: TRBJ1-2; V: TRBV3-1; D: .; CDR3: CASSPDLTALYGYTF
J: TRBJ1-6; V: TRBV5-6; D: .; CDR3: CASSLTNSPLHF
J: TRBJ2-7; V: TRBV7-2; D: TRBD1; CDR3: CASSLSWGQGVGEQYF
J: TRBJ1-4; V: TRBV12-3/TRBV12-4; D: .; CDR3: CASSGGSGFEKLFF
J: TRBJ2-7; V: TRBV5-1; D: TRBD1; CDR3: CASSGGQGADEQYF
J: TRBJ2-2; V: TRBV19; D: .; CDR3: CASSLWGRELFF
J: TRBJ2-5; V: TRBV3-1; D: .; CDR3: CASSQTQETQYF
J: TRBJ2-3; V: TRBV9; D: TRBD2; CDR3: CASSVELAGGVVGFSLDTQYF
J: TRBJ2-7; V: TRBV18; D: .; CDR3: CASSNVGVIYEQYF
J: TRBJ2-2; V: TRBV24-1; D: .; CDR3: CATSDLRAGELFF
J: TRBJ1-4; V: TRBV7-9; D: .; CDR3: CASSTGTANEKLFF
J: TRBJ2-7; V: TRBV7-9; D: .; CDR3: CASSRPQGSSYEQYF
J: TRBJ2-7; V: TRBV5-6; D: .; CDR3: CASSLTGYLPYEQYF
J: TRBJ2-2; V: TRBV12-3/TRBV12-4; D: .; CDR3: CASSLEVGELFF
J: TRBJ2-7; V: TRBV11-2; D: TRBD2; CDR3: CASSQTGTSGSRGYEQYF
J: TRBJ2-1; V: TRBV2; D: .; CDR3: CASSPGQRDEQFF
J: TRBJ2-3; V: TRBV5-6; D: .; CDR3: CASSLEVRDTQYF
J: TRBJ2-5; V: TRBV11-1; D: TRBD2; CDR3: CASSPSGLAGGSIQQETQYF
J: TRBJ1-1; V: TRBV12-3/TRBV12-4; D: .; CDR3: CASTHGTEAFF
J: TRBJ2-4; V: TRBV6-1; D: TRBD2; CDR3: CASREAGGDIQYF
J: TRBJ2-3; V: TRBV12-3/TRBV12-4; D: .; CDR3: CASSFEGGTDTQYF
J: TRBJ2-3; V: TRBV20-1; D: .; CDR3: CSARGGLRTDTQYF
J: TRBJ2-3; V: TRBV30; D: .; CDR3: CAWRWGVHTDTQYF
J: TRBJ2-3; V: TRBV24-1; D: TRBD1; CDR3: CATSDSGQGITDTQYF